What follows are 30 T cell receptor beta chains derived from one specimen sequenced in a study of naive and memory T cell subsets. Two oligonucleotides, mixed equimolar, formed the beta constant-region primer covering TRBC1 and TRBC2. Nested alpha and beta constant-region primers with the SP2 primer drove four PCR rounds on ligated cDNA. TCRdb called the UMI-ligation and nested PCR reads again in MiXCR, with one record for every CDR3 protein. The table includes more than 100,000 distinct CDR3 sequences, 36% detected once. Sequencing was carried out using central memory CD4+ T cells from blood. Receptors originate from a human donor in good health.

The sample holds a few counts of this clonotype. The rearrangement links TRBV7-9 to TRBJ2-4; 9 nucleotides agree with TRBD2. V shed 5 bases and J 2 bases; nucleotides not matched to a gene: 4. Germline loops: CDR1 SEHNR, CDR2 FQNEAQ (reference sequence). The CDR3 contains 15 residues. DNA for the CDR3: TGTGCCAGCAGCAAAAGCGGGGGGACCAAAAACATTCAGTACTTC. It is translated as CASSKSGGTKNIQYF.

The chain carries TRBV28 and TRBJ1-3; D gene ambiguous. Trimming pared 5 bases from V and 2 bases from J, leaving 13 bases between. Germline values: CDR1 MDHEN, CDR2 SYDVKM. The CDR3 length is 15 residues. The CDR3, as DNA: TGTGCCAGCAGTATCTCGTGGGCGCCTGGAAACACCATATATTTT. Amino acids: CASSISWAPGNTIYF.

This clonotype was seen once. The rearrangement uses TRBV24-1 and TRBJ2-5; a possible D gene is TRBD1 (6 bases). CDR3 length equals 14 residues. Germline assignment: CDR1 KGHDR and CDR2 SFDVKD. V was cut by 4 bases and J by 1 base, with 9 bases left in between. The CDR3 spells CATSEGGFQETQYF. CDR3 nucleotide sequence: TGTGCCACCAGTGAAGGGGGATTCCAAGAGACCCAGTACTTC.

The chain has TRBV10-3 and TRBJ2-3; D is unresolved. The CDR3 has 12 amino acids. Germline V gene data show CDR1 as ENHRY and CDR2 as SYGVKD. V was cut by 0 bases and J by 5 bases, with 3 bases left in between. CDR3 in DNA: TGTGCCATCAGTGAGTCCCAAGATACGCAGTATTTT. It translates to CAISESQDTQYF.

This chain joins TRBV29-1 and TRBJ2-7, with D unclear. Germline values: CDR1 SQVTM, CDR2 ANQGSEA. This CDR3 has 12 residues. The ends were cut back, 2 bases at V and 3 bases at J, with 8 bases in the middle. CDR3: CSVELGNYEQYF. In DNA, the CDR3 is TGCAGCGTTGAACTGGGGAACTACGAGCAGTACTTC.

The chain couples TRBV5-1 to TRBJ2-3; no definite D call. This CDR3 has 13 amino acids. Trimming removed 2 bases at V and 4 bases at J, with 8 bases between. The germline gives CDR1 SGHRS, CDR2 YFSETQ. For the CDR3, the DNA is TGCGCCAGCAGCTTAACGCTGGCAGATACGCAGTATTTT. Translating gives CASSLTLADTQYF.

In this sample, this clonotype turned up many times. J is TRBJ2-3 and V is TRBV7-2; D might be TRBD2 (5 bases). The CDR3 loop spans 14 amino acids. Germline values: CDR1 SGHTA, CDR2 FQGNSA. Trimming pared 3 bases from V and 6 bases from J, leaving 13 bases between. The CDR3 region is CASSFGAAGDTQYF. CDR3 bases: TGTGCCAGCAGCTTCGGAGCGGCTGGGGATACGCAGTATTTT.

This clonotype has more than one count but fewer than ten. CDR3 DNA: TGCAGTGCTAGTCGGGGTCATGGCTACACCTTC. The encoded protein is CSASRGHGYTF. The chain uses TRBV20-1 and TRBJ1-2; D is ambiguous. Per the germline V gene, CDR1 is DFQATT and CDR2 is SNEGSKA (reference sequence). V lost 3 bases and J lost 6, with 8 bases in between. The CDR3 extends over 11 amino acids.

This clonotype was observed a handful of times. V usage is TRBV29-1 and J usage is TRBJ2-2; possible D gene TRBD2, 5 bases. CDR3 size: 11 residues. CDR1 and CDR2 from the germline V gene are SQVTM and ANQGSEA. V lost 7 bases to trimming and J lost 4 bases, with 7 bases between them. The CDR3 DNA sequence: TGCAGCGCTCGGGGCACCGGGGAGCTGTTTTTT. It yields the protein CSARGTGELFF.

V usage is TRBV3-1 and J usage is TRBJ2-4; D is ambiguous. The CDR3 has 16 amino acids. V was shortened by 4 bases and J by 2 bases, with 15 bases between the two germline ends. Germline V lookup: CDR1 LGHDT, CDR2 YNNKEL (reference sequence). CDR3 DNA: TGTGCCAGCAGCCCCTCTAACGGCGGTCCCAAAAACATTCAGTACTTC. Translated: CASSPSNGGPKNIQYF.

The V gene is TRBV10-3, the J gene TRBJ1-2; TRBD1 matches at 9 bases. The germline V gene has CDR1 ENHRY and CDR2 SYGVKD. CDR3 length equals 19 residues. With 0 bases clipped from V and 4 bases from J, the junction kept 15 bases outside the gene matches. The CDR3 nucleotides are TGTGCCATCAGTGAGTCGGGACAGGGCTATGGCATACAGGGCTATGGCTACACCTTC. Residues: CAISESGQGYGIQGYGYTF.

This clonotype has just a few counts. The chain combines TRBV29-1 with TRBJ2-1, with 13 bases aligning to TRBD2. V lost 7 bases, J lost 6 bases, and 9 bases stayed unmatched. The germline gives CDR1 SQVTM, CDR2 ANQGSEA. CDR3 length: 15 amino acids. The CDR3 nucleotides read TGCAGCGGGACTAGCGGGAGTCACCAATCCAATGAGCAGTTCTTC. This encodes CSGTSGSHQSNEQFF.

This clonotype has just a few counts. This rearrangement joins TRBV20-1 to TRBJ2-1; a possible D gene is TRBD2 (5 bases). The germline V and J ends were trimmed by 0 bases and 0 bases, with 12 bases remaining between them. The CDR3 totals 16 residues. CDR1 is DFQATT, CDR2 SNEGSKA, per germline (reference sequence). As DNA, the CDR3 is TGCAGTGCTAGAGATCCGTCGGGGAACTCCTACAATGAGCAGTTCTTC. Encoded protein: CSARDPSGNSYNEQFF.

The rearrangement uses TRBV20-1 and TRBJ1-4; TRBD1 matches 7 bases. CDR1 DFQATT and CDR2 SNEGSKA come from the germline V gene (reference sequence). The CDR3 loop spans 14 amino acids. After removal of 5 bases from V and 5 bases from J, the junction contained 8 bases not matched to a gene. CDR3 nucleotides: TGCAGTGCTGGACCGGGACAGAGAAATGAAAAACTGTTTTTT. Its protein product is CSAGPGQRNEKLFF.

This clonotype was observed a handful of times. The chain links TRBV6-2 or TRBV6-3 to TRBJ2-1; 9 bases match TRBD2. This CDR3 has 16 amino acids. J lost 7 bases, V lost 3 bases, and 10 bases had no gene match. The germline V gene encodes CDR1 MNHEY and CDR2 SVGEGT. In DNA, the CDR3 is TGTGCCAGCAGTTATCTCGGCGGGAGGGGAAGGAATGAGCAGTTCTTC. This translates into CASSYLGGRGRNEQFF.

This clonotype was picked up a small number of times. This rearrangement joins TRBV28 to TRBJ1-2; D gene unclear. Trimming took off 6 bases at V and 4 bases at J, with 18 bases between the two ends. This CDR3 has 15 residues. Germline V CDR1 and CDR2: MDHEN, SYDVKM. The CDR3 spells CASSGGYSWIYGYTF. CDR3 nucleotide sequence: TGTGCCAGCAGCGGCGGATATTCGTGGATCTATGGCTACACCTTC.

This clonotype has only a few counts. V usage is TRBV28 and J usage is TRBJ2-5; maybe TRBD2 (6 bases). The CDR3 spans 13 residues. Deletions cut 9 bases from V and 3 bases from J, with 14 bases between. Germline CDR1 is MDHEN and CDR2 is SYDVKM. The CDR3 reads CARPRGGKETQYF. The CDR3 region has the DNA TGTGCCAGACCCCGGGGAGGTAAAGAGACCCAGTACTTC.

The rearrangement links TRBV5-1 to TRBJ2-1; possible D gene TRBD2, 5 bases. Germline V lookup: CDR1 SGHRS, CDR2 YFSETQ. This CDR3 comprises 14 residues. Trimming stripped 8 bases from V and 7 bases from J, with 19 bases between. The CDR3 reads CASRGYPDSNEQFF. CDR3 coding DNA: TGCGCCAGTCGAGGGTATCCGGATTCAAATGAGCAGTTCTTC.

The chain recombines TRBV20-1 with TRBJ1-1; no clear D gene. This CDR3 is 11 amino acids long. Germline CDR1 reads DFQATT; CDR2 reads SNEGSKA (reference sequence). V gave up 3 bases and J gave up 1 base, with 3 bases separating them. The CDR3 nucleotides read TGCAGTGCTAGGAGGAACACTGAAGCTTTCTTT. This codes for CSARRNTEAFF.

This clonotype was seen at least ten times. This chain links TRBV29-1 with TRBJ1-2, with a weak D call TRBD1 (5 bases). CDR1 is SQVTM and CDR2 is ANQGSEA in the germline V gene. This CDR3 region has 13 residues. V was trimmed by 6 bases and J by 8 bases, leaving 19 bases between them. This CDR3 is CSVTRAGFSGYTF. The DNA of the CDR3 is TGCAGCGTCACCAGGGCAGGGTTTAGCGGCTACACCTTC.

The V gene is TRBV2, the J gene TRBJ2-3; D call uncertain. The germline V gene has CDR1 SNHLY and CDR2 FYNNEI. With 3 bases removed from V and 1 base from J, the gap between germline ends came to 8 bases. This CDR3 comprises 14 residues. The CDR3 reads CASSESYGTDTQYF. Written as DNA, the CDR3 is TGTGCCAGCAGTGAGAGCTACGGCACAGATACGCAGTATTTT.

The V and J genes are TRBV3-1 and TRBJ2-7, with TRBD1 identical over 9 bases. Germline loops: CDR1 LGHDT, CDR2 YNNKEL (reference sequence). The CDR3 extends over 16 amino acids. Unmatched junction bases numbered 12, after V lost 5 bases and J lost 4 bases. The CDR3 coding sequence is TGTGCCAGCAGCTCCCACGGGACAGGGAGGGGTTACGAGCAGTACTTC. This codes for CASSSHGTGRGYEQYF.

The table lists this clonotype with many counts. The J gene is TRBJ2-3, the V gene TRBV20-1; TRBD1 matches 11 bases. The CDR3 contains 15 residues. Trimming cost V 4 bases and J 10 bases; bases outside gene matches: 13. Germline V gene sequence: CDR1 DFQATT, CDR2 SNEGSKA (reference sequence). The CDR3 DNA sequence: TGCAGTGCTACCTCCGGGACAGGGGGTGAGGGCGCGCAGTATTTT. Its translation: CSATSGTGGEGAQYF.

This rearrangement joins TRBV7-2 to TRBJ2-5; D might be TRBD1 (7 bases). CDR1 is SGHTA, CDR2 FQGNSA, per germline. Trimming pared 7 bases from V and 9 bases from J, leaving 24 bases between. The CDR3 is 15 amino acids. The CDR3 region is CASKTAGTDPMAQYF. CDR3 nucleotides: TGTGCCAGCAAGACGGCGGGGACAGACCCCATGGCCCAGTACTTC.

V usage is TRBV7-2 and J usage is TRBJ2-5; a weak D match, TRBD1 (6 bases). The CDR3 runs 14 residues. The germline V gene has CDR1 SGHTA and CDR2 FQGNSA. Trimming took 5 bases from V and 1 from J, leaving 11 bases between them. Here the CDR3 DNA reads TGTGCCAGCAGCCAACAGGGCCTCCAAGAGACCCAGTACTTC. This gives the protein CASSQQGLQETQYF.

The chain uses TRBV24-1 and TRBJ2-1; D is possibly TRBD2 (6 bases). The CDR3 contains 14 residues. Between the trimmed V and J ends, which lost 4 bases and 7 bases, there was a span of 13 bases. Germline CDR1 and CDR2: KGHDR and SFDVKD. The CDR3: CATSDGLTFNEQFF. CDR3 DNA: TGTGCCACCAGTGACGGACTAACCTTTAATGAGCAGTTCTTC.

V is TRBV7-3 and J is TRBJ2-3; D gene uncertain. Looked up from germline, CDR1 is SGHTA and CDR2 is FQGTGA. The CDR3 extends over 14 amino acids. The ends were cut back, 4 bases at V and 4 bases at J, with 12 bases in the middle. The chain's CDR3 is CASSSASSADTQYF. The CDR3 DNA is TGTGCCAGCAGCTCAGCATCCTCGGCAGATACGCAGTATTTT.

This clonotype was observed a handful of times. The V call is TRBV6-1, the J call TRBJ2-7; D is unclear. The germline V gene encodes CDR1 MNHNS and CDR2 SASEGT. This CDR3 comprises 14 residues. The ends were cut back, 1 base at V and 6 bases at J, with 13 bases in the middle. Here the CDR3 reads CASSEGTKVGEQYF. The CDR3 DNA reads TGTGCCAGCAGTGAAGGAACGAAAGTTGGCGAGCAGTACTTC.

This clonotype has just a few counts. The chain recombines TRBV9 with TRBJ2-1; 8 bases map to TRBD2. The J segment lost 9 bases and the V segment lost 2 bases, leaving 7 bases of the junction unmatched. Germline V lookup: CDR1 SGDLS, CDR2 YYNGEE. The CDR3 runs 14 residues. Here the CDR3 DNA reads TGTGCCAGCAGCGTCGGGACTAGGGGGGGTGAGCAGTTCTTC. It translates to CASSVGTRGGEQFF.

This clonotype was counted between two and nine times. V is TRBV14 and J is TRBJ2-7, with no clear D. Germline loops: CDR1 SGHDN, CDR2 FVKESK. Trimming took 1 base from V and 6 from J, leaving 10 bases between them. This CDR3 comprises 13 residues. CDR3 residues: CASSQVVWGEQYF. Written as DNA, the CDR3 is TGTGCCAGCAGCCAAGTAGTGTGGGGCGAGCAGTACTTC.